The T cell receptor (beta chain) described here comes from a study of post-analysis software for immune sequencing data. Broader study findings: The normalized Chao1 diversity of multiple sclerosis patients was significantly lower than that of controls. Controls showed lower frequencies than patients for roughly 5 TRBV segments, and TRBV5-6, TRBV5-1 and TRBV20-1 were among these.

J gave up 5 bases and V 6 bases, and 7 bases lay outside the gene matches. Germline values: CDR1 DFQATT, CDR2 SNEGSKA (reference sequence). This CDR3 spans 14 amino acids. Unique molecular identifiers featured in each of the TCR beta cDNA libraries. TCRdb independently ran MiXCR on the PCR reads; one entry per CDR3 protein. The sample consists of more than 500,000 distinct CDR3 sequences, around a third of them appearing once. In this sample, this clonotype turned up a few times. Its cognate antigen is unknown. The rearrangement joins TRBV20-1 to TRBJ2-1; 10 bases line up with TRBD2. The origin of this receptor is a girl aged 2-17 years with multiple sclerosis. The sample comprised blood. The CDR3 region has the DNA TGCAGTGCGCTACTAGCGGGGATACACAATGAGCAGTTCTTC. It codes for CSALLAGIHNEQFF.